The clone carrying this T cell receptor (beta chain) was observed a handful of times. The same CDR3 also results from other DNA sequences found in this sample. This specimen belongs to a study of blood T cell repertoires in COVID-19. Study overall: Acute and convalescent COVID-19 samples came from the United States, Italy and Spain. From T cells, B-cell-depleted T cells, or PBMCs came the material, which was cDNA or gDNA.

In the source study's methods: Counts of nucleated cells, estimated from reference gene primer amplification, were obtained. The assay was immunoSEQ multiplex PCR, and TCRdb's table has in-frame clones only and misses some. The V and J calls and clone size were taken over from that table, and D and trimming were inferred from the DNA. Among about 360,000 clones listed, 65% to 90% were seen once. The origin of this receptor is a woman aged 60 to 75 with COVID-19, enrolled during active disease. The specimen was peripheral blood.

CDR3 nucleotide sequence: TGTGCCTGGAGTAGGGCAGGGGATCAGCCCCAGCATTTT. Translated: CAWSRAGDQPQHF. The chain employs TRBV30 and TRBJ1-5, with TRBD1 as a possible D gene (6 bases). V lost 2 bases, J lost 5 bases, and 10 bases lay in between. The CDR3 covers 13 residues. Germline assignment: CDR1 GTSNPN and CDR2 SVGIG (reference sequence). Using reference TRBV30 and TRBJ1-5 for the parts outside the CDR3, the full variable domain is SQTIHQWPATLVQPVGSPLSLECTVEGTSNPNLYWYRQAAGRGLQLLFYSVGIGQISSEVPQNLSASRPQDRQFILSSKKLLLSDSGFYLCAWSRAGDQPQHFGDGTRLSIL.